This T cell receptor (beta chain) was documented in a study of Ad26.COV2.S vaccination and SARS-CoV-2 variants. In the study overall: The donor participated in the COV1001 trial, in its Ad26.COV2.S arm. Doses of Ad26.COV2.S were injected into muscle once or twice, 56 days apart.

CDR3 length: 15 residues. Treatment noted: about 20 received Ad26.COV2.S at low or high dose, single or two shots; about 5 received placebo; per-sample allocation not given. Collection of the samples took place on day 63 after the first injection of vaccine or placebo. In the vaccine, an Ad26 vector expressed the SARS-CoV-2 spike of the Wuhan strain. The method was immunoSEQ multiplex PCR; TCRdb's version includes in-frame clones alone and lacks a portion of them. The sample holds a few hundred thousand clones, 92% seen once. This TCR came from a person aged 18-60 years who received the Ad26.COV2.S COVID-19 vaccine or a placebo. The chain employs TRBV21-1 and TRBJ2-4; TRBD1 is the table's D call and was not checked against the DNA. TRBV21-1 is a pseudogene segment. This specimen was peripheral blood, taken in a trial of Ad26.COV2.S vaccine versus placebo. The CDR3 loop is CASSARARTKNIQYF. The CDR3 DNA sequence: TGTGCCAGCAGCGCGCGAGCCAGGACCAAAAACATTCAGTACTTC.